Following are 31 T cell receptor beta chains from one sample sequenced in a study of CD8 T cells in Susac syndrome (dated by TCRdb to about 2019). Receptor libraries were prepared by the immunoSEQ multiplex PCR assay. RNA was extracted using the RNeasy kit, and roughly 0.5 to 1 microgram was reverse transcribed with random hexamers. TCRdb reprocessing: public reads trimmed at Q25 with fastp, clones called with MiXCR, in-frame beta chains kept. Identical CDR3 protein sequences are pooled into one entry, listed with their most common genes and DNA. For this sample the table gives 120,000 or so distinct CDR3 sequences, of which more than 90% were detected only once. The ten largest clones capture around 0.12% of the sample. The sequenced sample consisted of CD4+ T cells from PBMCs. All receptors derive from a human donor in good health.

The gene calls are TRBV12-3 or TRBV12-4 and TRBJ2-7; no clear D gene. Trimming shortened V by 6 bases and J by 3 bases, and 9 bases separated the two germline ends. The length of the CDR3 is 12 residues. Here the CDR3 DNA reads TGTGCCAGCAGGGCACATGGCTACGAGCAGTACTTC. It translates to CASRAHGYEQYF.

This clonotype was counted only a few times. V gene TRBV5-1 combines with J gene TRBJ2-5, with 16 bases aligning to TRBD2. There are 15 residues in the CDR3. Germline trimming cut 4 bases from V and 3 bases from J; bases unmatched to any gene: 0. The germline V gene has CDR1 SGHRS and CDR2 YFSETQ. DNA of the CDR3: TGCGCCAGCAGCGGGACTAGCGGGAGGGAAGAGACCCAGTACTTC. Translated: CASSGTSGREETQYF.

The CDR3 loop reads CSVEDFRNTEAFF. The CDR3 bases are TGCAGCGTTGAGGACTTTCGGAACACTGAAGCTTTCTTT. The chain links TRBV29-1 to TRBJ1-1; D uncertain. This CDR3 is 13 amino acids long. V gave up 3 bases and J gave up 1 base, with 9 bases separating them. Germline loops: CDR1 SQVTM, CDR2 ANQGSEA.

This chain uses TRBV7-2 with TRBJ2-2; 10 bases line up with TRBD2. V trimming: 8 bases; J trimming: 7 bases; junction bases outside the gene matches: 10. This CDR3 has 15 amino acids. Germline CDR1 and CDR2: SGHTA and FQGNSA. For the CDR3, the DNA is TGTGCCAGCGATAAGAGCGGGAGGGTAAACGGGGAGCTGTTTTTT. Its protein product is CASDKSGRVNGELFF.

The chain uses TRBV20-1 and TRBJ2-6, with 7 nucleotides matching TRBD2. From germline, CDR1 is DFQATT and CDR2 SNEGSKA (reference sequence). V lost 6 bases and J lost 2; bases outside the gene matches: 10. There are 16 residues in the CDR3. The CDR3 DNA sequence: TGCAGTGCCGGACGGGGGGAAGTCCCTGGGGCCAACGTCCTGACTTTC. Encoded protein: CSAGRGEVPGANVLTF.

The CDR3 spells CASSIGRRGLYSGANVLTF. CDR3 bases: TGTGCCAGTAGTATAGGGAGACGGGGACTCTACTCTGGGGCCAACGTCCTGACTTTC. The V gene is TRBV19, the J gene TRBJ2-6, with D perhaps TRBD2 (6 bases). V lost 1 base to trimming and J lost 0 bases, with 16 bases between them. CDR3 length: 19 residues. Germline assignment: CDR1 LNHDA and CDR2 SQIVND (reference sequence).

This chain joins TRBV30 and TRBJ1-2; D unclear. Between the trimmed V and J ends, which lost 0 bases and 6 bases, there was a span of 14 bases. CDR1 is GTSNPN and CDR2 is SVGIG in the germline V gene (reference sequence). The CDR3 covers 14 residues. The CDR3, as DNA: TGTGCCTGGAGTGTAAAGGGCCAGAACCATGGCTACACCTTC. Protein sequence: CAWSVKGQNHGYTF.

The chain is built from TRBV19 and TRBJ2-6, with D perhaps being TRBD1 or TRBD2 (5 bases each). Germline values: CDR1 LNHDA, CDR2 SQIVND (reference sequence). This CDR3 spans 20 amino acids. The ends were cut back, 3 bases at V and 0 bases at J, with 21 bases in the middle. The CDR3 sequence is CASSIAAGTSASSGANVLTF. In DNA form, the CDR3 reads TGTGCCAGTAGTATCGCAGCCGGGACGTCGGCTAGCTCTGGGGCCAACGTCCTGACTTTC.

This clonotype was recorded once. The J gene is TRBJ2-5, the V gene TRBV7-9, with TRBD2 matching over 7 bases. With 4 bases clipped from V and 5 bases from J, the junction kept 4 bases outside the gene matches. The CDR3 covers 13 residues. Germline CDR1 reads SEHNR; CDR2 reads FQNEAQ (reference sequence). The CDR3 reads CASSWDGRETQYF. Here the CDR3 DNA reads TGTGCCAGCAGCTGGGACGGGAGGGAGACCCAGTACTTC.

This sequence joins TRBV29-1 and TRBJ2-1, with TRBD2 as a possible D gene (7 bases). CDR1 and CDR2 (germline): SQVTM, ANQGSEA. V lost 7 bases, J lost 1 base, and 14 bases lay in between. This CDR3 has 14 amino acids. The CDR3 is CSGGGVGSYNEQFF. In nucleotides, the CDR3 is TGCAGCGGGGGGGGCGTCGGGTCCTACAATGAGCAGTTCTTC.

The chain links TRBV7-2 to TRBJ2-5, with 9 bases matching TRBD1. The germline V gene has CDR1 SGHTA and CDR2 FQGNSA. V lost 5 bases to trimming and J lost 4 bases; unmatched junction nucleotides: 5. The CDR3 length is 14 residues. CDR3 sequence (DNA): TGTGCCAGCAGCGAGGGACAGGGTTTAGAGACCCAGTACTTC. It encodes CASSEGQGLETQYF. Complete variable domain (other parts from reference TRBV7-2 and TRBJ2-5): GAGVSQSPSNKVTEKGKDVELRCDPISGHTALYWYRQSLGQGLEFLIYFQGNSAPDKSGLPSDRFSAERTGGSVSTLTIQRTQQEDSAVYLCASSEGQGLETQYFGPGTRLLVL.

The V and J genes are TRBV27 and TRBJ2-5; tentative D call: TRBD2 (6 bases). The germline gives CDR1 MNHEY, CDR2 SMNVEV (reference sequence). Between the trimmed V and J ends, which lost 7 bases and 0 bases, there was a span of 12 bases. The CDR3 length is 14 residues. The CDR3 coding sequence is TGTGCCAGCAACCCATGGGGGGACCAAGAGACCCAGTACTTC. Amino acids: CASNPWGDQETQYF.

The V gene is TRBV5-1, the J gene TRBJ2-6, with TRBD2 as a possible D gene (6 bases). The germline gives CDR1 SGHRS, CDR2 YFSETQ. The CDR3 runs to 18 residues. V was cut by 4 bases and J by 1 base, with 18 bases left in between. CDR3 amino acids: CASSLWGVGTSGANVLTF. CDR3 bases: TGCGCCAGCAGCCTTTGGGGGGTGGGTACGTCTGGGGCCAACGTCCTGACTTTC.

The chain employs TRBV5-1 and TRBJ2-5; D is perhaps TRBD1 (5 bases). The germline V gene has CDR1 SGHRS and CDR2 YFSETQ. Trimming cost V 0 bases and J 1 base, with 10 bases left between them. The CDR3 length is 15 residues. Here the CDR3 DNA reads TGCGCCAGCAGCTTGGGACAGTGGATCCAAGAGACCCAGTACTTC. Amino acid sequence: CASSLGQWIQETQYF.

The J gene is TRBJ1-3, the V gene TRBV5-6; 7 bases map to TRBD1. CDR1 is SGHDT, CDR2 YYEEEE, per germline. This CDR3 spans 16 amino acids. V lost 3 bases, J lost 3 bases, and 9 bases stayed unmatched. The CDR3 is CASSWGTEIYGNTIYF. As DNA, the CDR3 is TGTGCCAGCAGCTGGGGGACAGAGATTTATGGAAACACCATATATTTT.

The chain couples TRBV15 to TRBJ2-7, with TRBD2 identical over 10 bases. This CDR3 has 15 amino acids. V shed 3 bases, J shed 5 bases, and the junction held 7 bases outside the gene matches. Germline CDR1 is LNHNV and CDR2 is YYDKDF (reference sequence). CDR3 in DNA: TGTGCCACCAGCAGGGAGCGGGAGGGGTTCCACGAGCAGTACTTC. Translation: CATSREREGFHEQYF.

V and J are TRBV7-2 and TRBJ1-2, with TRBD1 matching 9 bases. Per germline, CDR1 SGHTA and CDR2 FQGNSA. Unmatched junction bases numbered 5, after V lost 5 bases and J lost 4 bases. This CDR3 has 14 residues. The CDR3 DNA follows: TGTGCCAGCAGCCACCCGGACAGGGGCTATGGCTACACCTTC. Translation gives CASSHPDRGYGYTF.

This clonotype came up once. The chain has TRBV4-2 and TRBJ2-7, with D perhaps TRBD2 (5 bases). The CDR3 sequence is 15 residues long. V was trimmed by 4 bases and J by 5 bases, leaving 18 bases between them. Germline V lookup: CDR1 LGHNA, CDR2 YNFKEQ. CDR3 in DNA: TGTGCCAGCAGCCTCCTGGCGCCCGGAGGTGACGAGCAGTACTTC. Translation gives CASSLLAPGGDEQYF.

J is TRBJ2-5 and V is TRBV7-2, with D perhaps being TRBD1 or TRBD2 (5 bases each). The V and J ends lost 5 bases and 5 bases respectively, with 12 bases between them. This CDR3 comprises 13 residues. Germline CDR1 SGHTA, CDR2 FQGNSA. The chain's CDR3 is CASSRGAAETQYF. CDR3 in DNA: TGTGCCAGCAGCCGAGGGGCGGCGGAGACCCAGTACTTC. Variable domain in full (rest from reference TRBV7-2 and TRBJ2-5): GAGVSQSPSNKVTEKGKDVELRCDPISGHTALYWYRQSLGQGLEFLIYFQGNSAPDKSGLPSDRFSAERTGGSVSTLTIQRTQQEDSAVYLCASSRGAAETQYFGPGTRLLVL.

The rearrangement joins TRBV29-1 to TRBJ1-4; a possible D gene is TRBD1 (5 bases). The V end lost 6 bases, the J end lost 5 bases, and 19 bases lay between the germline ends. CDR3 size: 15 residues. Germline CDR1 and CDR2: SQVTM and ANQGSEA. CDR3 region: CSVGPPGGFNEKLFF. The CDR3 nucleotides are TGCAGCGTCGGACCACCCGGGGGGTTCAATGAAAAACTGTTTTTT.

The rearrangement links TRBV5-1 to TRBJ1-2; maybe TRBD1 (5 bases). There are 13 residues in the CDR3. Deletions cut 4 bases from V and 2 bases from J, with 9 bases between. From germline, CDR1 is SGHRS and CDR2 YFSETQ. The CDR3 protein is CASSPQENYGYTF. The DNA of the CDR3 is TGCGCCAGCAGCCCACAGGAGAACTATGGCTACACCTTC.

This clonotype has just one count. V is TRBV7-8 and J is TRBJ2-5; a possible D gene is TRBD1 (6 bases). V lost 0 bases to trimming and J lost 5 bases, with 10 bases between them. CDR1 SGHVS and CDR2 FQNEAQ come from the germline V gene. This CDR3 has 14 residues. Here the CDR3 reads CASSLADRRETQYF. The DNA for the CDR3 is TGTGCCAGCAGCTTAGCTGACAGGAGGGAGACCCAGTACTTC.

J is TRBJ2-3 and V is TRBV7-6, with 7 positions matching TRBD2. Germline loops: CDR1 SGHVS, CDR2 FNYEAQ. This CDR3 region has 13 residues. Trimming took 10 bases from V and 0 from J; bases not matched to a gene: 4. CDR3 amino acids: CATRLASTDTQYF. The CDR3 region has the DNA TGTGCCACCCGACTAGCTAGCACAGATACGCAGTATTTT.

CDR3 amino acids: CASSSARSAISTEAFF. In DNA form, the CDR3 reads TGTGCCAGTAGTTCCGCGCGTTCAGCTATCAGTACTGAAGCTTTCTTT. The genes are TRBV19 and TRBJ1-1; D ambiguous. Germline V gene data show CDR1 as LNHDA and CDR2 as SQIVND (reference sequence). V lost 5 bases to trimming and J lost 5 bases, with 21 bases between them. The CDR3 is 16 residues long.

The chain employs TRBV18 and TRBJ2-7, with no clear D. V was pared by 6 bases and J by 2 bases, with 17 bases between. CDR1 KGHSH and CDR2 LQKENI come from the germline V gene. The CDR3 contains 15 residues. This CDR3 reads CASSSRAAGTYEQYF. The CDR3, as DNA: TGTGCCAGCTCGTCCCGGGCTGCCGGAACCTACGAGCAGTACTTC.

The V and J genes are TRBV4-1 and TRBJ2-1; the D is unclear. Trimming cost V 0 bases and J 11 bases, with 8 bases left between them. The CDR3 has 12 amino acids. CDR1 is MGHRA and CDR2 is YSYEKL in the germline V gene. The chain's CDR3 is CASSQDEIKQFF. The CDR3 DNA is TGCGCCAGCAGCCAAGATGAGATTAAGCAGTTCTTC.

V is TRBV27 and J is TRBJ2-5; 8 bases align to TRBD1. Per germline, CDR1 MNHEY and CDR2 SMNVEV (reference sequence). V gave up 5 bases and J gave up 3 bases; unmatched junction bases: 11. This CDR3 comprises 16 residues. CDR3 amino acids: CASSTGTGAGKETQYF. DNA for the CDR3: TGTGCCAGCAGTACTGGGACAGGAGCAGGAAAAGAGACCCAGTACTTC.

V and J are TRBV29-1 and TRBJ2-7, with D maybe TRBD2 (5 bases). The length of the CDR3 is 13 residues. The germline V gene has CDR1 SQVTM and CDR2 ANQGSEA. The V end lost 4 bases, the J end lost 4 bases, and 14 bases lay between the germline ends. CDR3 sequence (DNA): TGCAGCGTTGGGAGCGGAACACATTACGAGCAGTACTTC. It yields the protein CSVGSGTHYEQYF.

The gene calls are TRBV2 and TRBJ2-7, with 8 bases lining up with TRBD1. Germline loops: CDR1 SNHLY, CDR2 FYNNEI. This CDR3 is 15 amino acids long. With V trimmed by 6 bases and J by 0 bases, 7 bases remained unmatched. CDR3 bases: TGTGCCAGCAGGGAGGACAGGGCGAGCTCCTACGAGCAGTACTTC. It is translated as CASREDRASSYEQYF. Looking up the rest from reference TRBV2 and TRBJ2-7 gives the full variable domain: EPEVTQTPSHQVTQMGQEVILRCVPISNHLYFYWYRQILGQKVEFLVSFYNNEISEKSEIFDDQFSVERPDGSNFTLKIRSTKLEDSAMYFCASREDRASSYEQYFGPGTRLTVT.

V gene TRBV5-1 combines with J gene TRBJ2-3; D gene ambiguous. Trimming took 0 bases from V and 0 from J, leaving 11 bases between them. Germline values: CDR1 SGHRS, CDR2 YFSETQ. This CDR3 has 16 residues. Here the CDR3 DNA reads TGCGCCAGCAGCTTGGCCGCGGTGACTAGCACAGATACGCAGTATTTT. It encodes CASSLAAVTSTDTQYF.

The genes are TRBV27 and TRBJ2-7, with 10 bases lining up with TRBD1. The CDR3 consists of 13 residues. CDR1 is MNHEY and CDR2 is SMNVEV in the germline V gene (reference sequence). V was pared by 10 bases and J by 5 bases, with 8 bases of the junction left unmatched. The CDR3 bases are TGTGCCACCGGGACAGGGGAAGGGGACGAGCAGTACTTC. Amino acid sequence: CATGTGEGDEQYF.